These T cell receptor beta chains were read from a single sample in a study of T cell responses to AZD1222 COVID-19 vaccine. Method: immunoSEQ multiplex PCR; TCRdb's copy keeps in-frame clones and lacks some. Seen here are about 120,000 clones, around 92% observed once, and the top ten hold 11% to 15%. The specimen was peripheral blood, collected on day 0 of AZD1222 vaccination. The receptor set was obtained from an adult in good health. Both conserved end residues are part of each CDR3. D genes are given only for firm matches. Clone sizes are given selectively: once, few, many, or a class where the clone is expanded.

v_gene: TRBV30
d_gene: .
abundance: .
j_gene: TRBJ1-1
CDR3aa: CAWRAGLTEAFF
CDR3nt: TGTGCCTGGAGGGCAGGGCTCACTGAAGCTTTCTTT

v_gene: TRBV4-1
d_gene: .
abundance: once
j_gene: TRBJ1-2
CDR3aa: CASSQDLGTNYGYTF
CDR3nt: TGCGCCAGCAGCCAAGATCTTGGGACAAACTATGGCTACACCTTC

v_gene: TRBV30
d_gene: .
abundance: few
j_gene: TRBJ2-1
CDR3aa: CAWRRAARYNEQFF
CDR3nt: TGTGCCTGGAGGAGGGCCGCGAGATACAATGAGCAGTTCTTC

v_gene: TRBV6-5
d_gene: TRBD2
abundance: .
j_gene: TRBJ2-7
CDR3aa: CASSLASGGVYEQYF
CDR3nt: TGTGCCAGCAGTTTGGCTAGCGGGGGGGTGTACGAGCAGTACTTC

v_gene: TRBV7-7
d_gene: .
abundance: .
j_gene: TRBJ1-4
CDR3aa: CASSPAFFEKLFF
CDR3nt: TGTGCCAGCAGCCCGGCCTTCTTCGAAAAACTGTTTTTT

v_gene: TRBV10-3
d_gene: TRBD1
abundance: .
j_gene: TRBJ1-2
CDR3aa: CAISESGQVYGYTF
CDR3nt: TGTGCCATCAGTGAGTCGGGACAGGTCTATGGCTACACCTTC

v_gene: TRBV10-3
d_gene: .
abundance: once
j_gene: TRBJ2-7
CDR3aa: CAIKGGGPTSGEQYF
CDR3nt: TGTGCCATCAAAGGGGGAGGCCCCACGTCGGGCGAGCAGTACTTC

v_gene: TRBV25-1
d_gene: TRBD2
abundance: few
j_gene: TRBJ2-7
CDR3aa: CASTPSLAGSYEQYF
CDR3nt: TGTGCCAGCACACCCTCCCTAGCGGGGTCCTACGAGCAGTACTTC

v_gene: TRBV4-1
d_gene: TRBD2
abundance: .
j_gene: TRBJ2-5
CDR3aa: CASSQGGLAGVETQYF
CDR3nt: TGCGCCAGCAGCCAAGGAGGACTAGCGGGAGTGGAGACCCAGTACTTC

v_gene: TRBV5-4
d_gene: .
abundance: .
j_gene: TRBJ2-1
CDR3aa: CASSLVGLITNEQFF
CDR3nt: TGTGCCAGCAGCTTGGTCGGACTGATCACGAATGAGCAGTTCTTC

v_gene: TRBV5-1
d_gene: .
abundance: .
j_gene: TRBJ2-7
CDR3aa: CASSSSYEQYF
CDR3nt: TGCGCCAGCAGCTCCTCCTACGAGCAGTACTTC

v_gene: TRBV25-1
d_gene: .
abundance: .
j_gene: TRBJ2-6
CDR3aa: CASSASWSGANVLTF
CDR3nt: TGTGCCAGCAGTGCTTCGTGGTCGGGGGCCAACGTCCTGACTTTC

v_gene: TRBV5-1
d_gene: .
abundance: .
j_gene: TRBJ1-1
CDR3aa: CASRGSMSGTEAFF
CDR3nt: TGCGCCAGCAGGGGGTCAATGTCGGGCACTGAAGCTTTCTTT

v_gene: TRBV11-2
d_gene: .
abundance: .
j_gene: TRBJ2-1
CDR3aa: CASSLNNEQFF
CDR3nt: TGTGCCAGCAGCTTAAACAATGAGCAGTTCTTC

v_gene: TRBV28
d_gene: .
abundance: once
j_gene: TRBJ2-7
CDR3aa: CASSLTVNRREQYF
CDR3nt: TGTGCCAGCAGTTTAACGGTGAACAGGCGCGAGCAGTACTTC

v_gene: TRBV7-2
d_gene: .
abundance: .
j_gene: TRBJ1-2
CDR3aa: CASSLAGDYGYTF
CDR3nt: TGTGCCAGCAGCTTAGCGGGGGACTATGGCTACACCTTC

v_gene: TRBV19
d_gene: .
abundance: .
j_gene: TRBJ1-5
CDR3aa: CASSIGVLAQHF
CDR3nt: TGTGCCAGTAGTATAGGTGTCCTGGCCCAGCATTTT

v_gene: TRBV10-3
d_gene: .
abundance: .
j_gene: TRBJ2-1
CDR3aa: CAISYRDEQFF
CDR3nt: TGTGCCATCAGTTACCGGGATGAGCAGTTCTTC

v_gene: TRBV18
d_gene: .
abundance: .
j_gene: TRBJ1-1
CDR3aa: CASSQGIEAFF
CDR3nt: TGTGCCAGCTCCCAAGGAATTGAAGCTTTCTTT

v_gene: TRBV2
d_gene: TRBD1
abundance: .
j_gene: TRBJ1-6
CDR3aa: CASSEFGTGNNSPLHF
CDR3nt: TGTGCCAGCAGTGAATTTGGGACAGGGAACAATTCACCCCTCCACTTT

v_gene: TRBV19
d_gene: .
abundance: .
j_gene: TRBJ2-7
CDR3aa: CASSISQGHYEQYF
CDR3nt: TGTGCCAGTAGTATTAGTCAGGGGCATTACGAGCAGTACTTC

v_gene: TRBV3-1/TRBV3-2
d_gene: TRBD2
abundance: many
j_gene: TRBJ2-1
CDR3aa: CASSGTRDYNEQFF
CDR3nt: TGTGCCAGCAGCGGGACTAGAGACTACAATGAGCAGTTCTTC

v_gene: TRBV7-8
d_gene: TRBD2
abundance: once
j_gene: TRBJ2-3
CDR3aa: CASSLGSAGLADTQYF
CDR3nt: TGTGCCAGCAGCTTAGGATCAGCGGGGCTGGCGGATACGCAGTATTTT

v_gene: TRBV6-1
d_gene: TRBD2
abundance: .
j_gene: TRBJ2-7
CDR3aa: CASSNSGSFYEQYF
CDR3nt: TGTGCCAGCAGTAATAGCGGGAGTTTCTACGAGCAGTACTTC

v_gene: TRBV5-1
d_gene: .
abundance: .
j_gene: TRBJ1-3
CDR3aa: CASSLEYPGNTIYF
CDR3nt: TGCGCCAGCAGTTTGGAATATCCTGGAAACACCATATATTTT

v_gene: TRBV6-6
d_gene: .
abundance: .
j_gene: TRBJ2-7
CDR3aa: CASGSPSVSEQYF
CDR3nt: TGTGCCAGCGGGTCGCCTAGCGTCAGCGAGCAGTACTTC

v_gene: TRBV6-6
d_gene: .
abundance: .
j_gene: TRBJ1-1
CDR3aa: CASSPREFAPLGTEAFF
CDR3nt: TGTGCCAGCAGTCCGAGGGAGTTCGCCCCCCTGGGGACTGAAGCTTTCTTT

v_gene: TRBV6-5
d_gene: .
abundance: .
j_gene: TRBJ1-1
CDR3aa: CASSTGGKYEAFF
CDR3nt: TGTGCCAGCAGTACGGGGGGCAAGTATGAAGCTTTCTTT

v_gene: TRBV6-5
d_gene: .
abundance: .
j_gene: TRBJ1-1
CDR3aa: CASSYSEELNTEAFF
CDR3nt: TGTGCCAGCAGTTACTCGGAAGAGTTGAACACTGAAGCTTTCTTT

v_gene: TRBV7-6
d_gene: .
abundance: .
j_gene: TRBJ2-7
CDR3aa: CASSSGGGREQYF
CDR3nt: TGTGCCAGCAGCTCAGGGGGGGGCCGGGAGCAGTACTTC

v_gene: TRBV4-1
d_gene: TRBD1
abundance: many
j_gene: TRBJ2-7
CDR3aa: CASSQRQGGSYEQYF
CDR3nt: TGCGCCAGCAGCCAAAGACAGGGTGGTAGCTACGAGCAGTACTTC

v_gene: TRBV7-9
d_gene: .
abundance: .
j_gene: TRBJ2-5
CDR3aa: CASSRGTVQETQYF
CDR3nt: TGTGCCAGCAGCCGCGGGACTGTACAAGAGACCCAGTACTTC

v_gene: TRBV4-3
d_gene: .
abundance: .
j_gene: TRBJ1-5
CDR3aa: CASSEQWDSNQPQHF
CDR3nt: TGCGCCAGCAGCGAACAATGGGATAGCAATCAGCCCCAGCATTTT

v_gene: TRBV28
d_gene: .
abundance: .
j_gene: TRBJ2-7
CDR3aa: CASTQTGRTYEQYF
CDR3nt: TGTGCCAGCACCCAGACGGGAAGAACCTACGAGCAGTACTTC

v_gene: TRBV12-3/TRBV12-4
d_gene: .
abundance: .
j_gene: TRBJ1-2
CDR3aa: CASTAQGGSGYTF
CDR3nt: TGTGCCAGCACCGCACAGGGTGGAAGTGGCTACACCTTC

v_gene: TRBV4-1
d_gene: .
abundance: .
j_gene: TRBJ2-1
CDR3aa: CASSQGNPRGDNEQFF
CDR3nt: TGCGCCAGCAGCCAAGGAAACCCGAGGGGGGACAATGAGCAGTTCTTC

v_gene: TRBV5-1
d_gene: .
abundance: .
j_gene: TRBJ2-7
CDR3aa: CASSLDWGPTYEQYF
CDR3nt: TGCGCCAGCAGCTTGGATTGGGGGCCCACCTACGAGCAGTACTTC

v_gene: TRBV28
d_gene: .
abundance: .
j_gene: TRBJ2-7
CDR3aa: CASSLGGTYEQYF
CDR3nt: TGTGCCAGCAGTTTAGGGGGGACGTACGAGCAGTACTTC

v_gene: TRBV5-1
d_gene: .
abundance: .
j_gene: TRBJ2-2
CDR3aa: CATGPSDITGELFF
CDR3nt: TGCGCCACCGGACCCTCCGATATCACCGGGGAGCTGTTTTTT

v_gene: TRBV5-6
d_gene: .
abundance: .
j_gene: TRBJ2-5
CDR3aa: CASSLGGSAAQYF
CDR3nt: TGTGCCAGCAGCTTGGGCGGTAGCGCAGCCCAGTACTTC

v_gene: TRBV5-6
d_gene: .
abundance: once
j_gene: TRBJ2-2
CDR3aa: CASSPPSGELFF
CDR3nt: TGTGCCAGCAGCCCACCCAGTGGGGAGCTGTTTTTT

v_gene: TRBV27
d_gene: TRBD2
abundance: .
j_gene: TRBJ2-1
CDR3aa: CASSPGLAGAHSYNEQFF
CDR3nt: TGTGCCAGCAGCCCGGGACTAGCGGGGGCCCACTCCTACAATGAGCAGTTCTTC

v_gene: TRBV27
d_gene: TRBD2
abundance: once
j_gene: TRBJ2-7
CDR3aa: CASSPRTSGVGEQYF
CDR3nt: TGTGCCAGCAGTCCACGGACTAGCGGGGTTGGGGAGCAGTACTTC

v_gene: TRBV4-3
d_gene: TRBD1
abundance: .
j_gene: TRBJ2-1
CDR3aa: CASSLGQGASDEQFF
CDR3nt: TGCGCCAGCAGCCTCGGACAGGGGGCTAGCGATGAGCAGTTCTTC

v_gene: TRBV6-1
d_gene: TRBD2
abundance: .
j_gene: TRBJ2-2
CDR3aa: CASSERGLAANTGELFF
CDR3nt: TGTGCCAGCAGTGAAAGGGGACTAGCGGCTAACACCGGGGAGCTGTTTTTT